This TCR beta chain was captured in a study of blood T cell repertoires in COVID-19. Study-level information: The study drew acute and convalescent COVID-19 samples from the United States, Italy and Spain. T cells, B-cell-depleted T cells, or PBMCs supplied cDNA or gDNA.

V dropped 0 bases and J dropped 0 bases, with 12 bases sitting between them. Germline V CDR1 and CDR2: MNHEY, SVGEGT. This CDR3 region has 16 residues. This clone was seen once. Using immunoSEQ multiplex PCR, the repertoire was profiled, and TCRdb retains in-frame clones only, with some absent. The sample yields some 260,000 clones, over 75% seen once. The specimen sequenced was peripheral blood. This sequence originates from a human donor in a cohort sampled during active COVID-19. The chain links TRBV6-2 or TRBV6-3 to TRBJ2-7; D might be TRBD2 (6 bases). Written as DNA, the CDR3 is TGTGCCAGCAGTTACTCGGCTAGCGAAAACTCCTACGAGCAGTACTTC. Its translation: CASSYSASENSYEQYF.